A single sample is the source of the 21 T cell receptor beta chains below, sequenced in a study of CD8 T cells in ankylosing spondylitis. TCRdb reprocessed the 5' RACE reads via MiXCR and lists one record per CDR3 protein. The table includes about 300,000 distinct CDR3 sequences, roughly 20% detected once. Material: blood, either unsorted or a sorted T cell fraction (not recorded which). Receptors originate from a female donor with ankylosing spondylitis or in good health (not recorded which).

This chain joins TRBV20-1 and TRBJ2-2; 11 bases agree with TRBD1. The CDR3 runs to 14 residues. Germline-derived CDR1 and CDR2 are DFQATT and SNEGSKA (reference sequence). V lost 6 bases and J lost 6; bases outside the gene matches: 6. The DNA of the CDR3 is TGCAGTGCAGCCGGGACAGGGGGGTCCGGGGAGCTGTTTTTT. Protein product: CSAAGTGGSGELFF.

The rearrangement uses TRBV12-3 or TRBV12-4 and TRBJ2-1, with 12 bases matching TRBD2. The J segment lost 1 base and the V segment lost 5 bases, leaving 6 bases of the junction unmatched. The CDR3 consists of 17 residues. The CDR3 loop reads CASSATSGSGSYNEQFF. As DNA, the CDR3 is TGTGCCAGCAGTGCGACTAGCGGGAGTGGTTCCTACAATGAGCAGTTCTTC.

This clonotype has ten or more counts. This chain joins TRBV5-1 and TRBJ2-3; D is possibly TRBD2 (5 bases). The V and J ends lost 2 bases and 2 bases respectively, with 9 bases between them. Germline CDR1 is SGHRS and CDR2 is YFSETQ. This CDR3 contains 14 residues. The CDR3 bases are TGCGCCAGCAGCTTAACGGGATACACAGATACGCAGTATTTT. Protein sequence: CASSLTGYTDTQYF.

This clonotype was seen at least ten times. The genes are TRBV5-1 and TRBJ2-3; D gene unclear. This CDR3 region has 15 residues. Germline V gene data show CDR1 as SGHRS and CDR2 as YFSETQ. Between the trimmed V and J ends, which lost 4 bases and 1 base, there was a span of 13 bases. CDR3 in amino acids: CASSQNPLRTDTQYF. DNA for the CDR3: TGCGCCAGCAGCCAAAACCCTCTTCGCACAGATACGCAGTATTTT.

This chain uses TRBV20-1 with TRBJ1-1; 11 bases match TRBD1. V shed 5 bases, J shed 4 bases, and the junction held 9 bases outside the gene matches. CDR1 DFQATT and CDR2 SNEGSKA come from the germline V gene (reference sequence). The CDR3 spans 15 residues. The CDR3 sequence is CSASRRGTGGTEAFF. Written as DNA, the CDR3 is TGCAGTGCTTCAAGGCGGGGGACAGGGGGCACTGAAGCTTTCTTT.

Only a few counts were recorded for this clonotype. The chain couples TRBV7-2 to TRBJ2-3; D call uncertain. The V gene's germline CDR1 is SGHTA and CDR2 FQGNSA. CDR3 length equals 17 residues. Trimming took off 5 bases at V and 0 bases at J, with 18 bases between the two ends. CDR3 protein: CASSPFLKVSSTDTQYF. The DNA for the CDR3 is TGTGCCAGCAGCCCGTTTCTGAAAGTTTCTAGCACAGATACGCAGTATTTT.

The V call is TRBV5-1, the J call TRBJ2-2; D is possibly TRBD1 (7 bases). From germline, CDR1 is SGHRS and CDR2 YFSETQ. The V end lost 0 bases, the J end lost 4 bases, and 16 bases lay between the germline ends. The CDR3 covers 17 residues. The CDR3 loop is CASSLARGAGITGELFF. CDR3 bases: TGCGCCAGCAGCTTGGCCAGGGGGGCAGGTATCACCGGGGAGCTGTTTTTT.

The chain has TRBV7-2 and TRBJ2-2, with a possible D match to TRBD2 (5 bases). CDR1 is SGHTA, CDR2 FQGNSA, per germline. V lost 6 bases and J 6 bases, leaving 14 bases between the germline ends. The CDR3 extends over 14 amino acids. The DNA for the CDR3 is TGTGCCAGCAGGATCGGGCTAGCAGCCGGGGAGCTGTTTTTT. Translation: CASRIGLAAGELFF.

This clonotype appeared once. This chain uses TRBV7-3 with TRBJ2-2; 9 bases agree with TRBD1. The CDR3 extends over 16 amino acids. The V and J ends lost 5 bases and 0 bases, in that order; junction bases with no gene match: 4. Germline V gene sequence: CDR1 SGHTA, CDR2 FQGTGA. CDR3 residues: CASSLTGGSNTGELFF. As DNA, the CDR3 is TGTGCCAGCAGCCTTACAGGGGGCTCGAACACCGGGGAGCTGTTTTTT.

This clonotype was counted between two and nine times. The chain is built from TRBV20-1 and TRBJ2-7; D gene ambiguous. The V end was cut by 4 bases, the J end by 4 bases, with 11 bases between. This CDR3 has 12 residues. Germline CDR1 DFQATT, CDR2 SNEGSKA (reference sequence). The CDR3, as DNA: TGCAGTGCTATGGCCACAGAATACGAGCAGTACTTC. This sequence encodes CSAMATEYEQYF.

The chain joins TRBV7-6 to TRBJ2-7; weak D call: TRBD2 (6 bases). This CDR3 contains 9 residues. The germline gives CDR1 SGHVS, CDR2 FNYEAQ. The DNA of the CDR3 is TGTTCCGGAGGGAACGAGCAGTACTTC. This translates into CSGGNEQYF.

The V call is TRBV7-9, the J call TRBJ2-5; the match to TRBD1 covers 10 bases. Germline V gene sequence: CDR1 SEHNR, CDR2 FQNEAQ (reference sequence). The CDR3 is 15 residues long. V lost 1 base, J lost 2 bases, and 1 base stayed unmatched. In DNA form, the CDR3 reads TGTGCCAGCAGCTTAGGGACAGGGGGTCAAGAGACCCAGTACTTC. Its translation: CASSLGTGGQETQYF.

The chain uses TRBV4-2 and TRBJ2-3; TRBD2 agrees at 8 bases. Per germline, CDR1 LGHNA and CDR2 YNFKEQ. This CDR3 spans 16 amino acids. V was clipped by 1 base and J by 4 bases; unmatched bases: 7. CDR3 protein: CASSQVHGLAPDTQYF. CDR3 sequence (DNA): TGTGCCAGCAGCCAAGTCCATGGACTAGCACCAGATACGCAGTATTTT.

This clonotype appeared many times. The chain employs TRBV12-3 or TRBV12-4 and TRBJ2-1; TRBD2 aligns across 7 bases. After removal of 3 bases from V and 2 bases from J, the junction contained 13 bases not matched to a gene. This CDR3 contains 18 residues. The DNA of the CDR3 is TGTGCCAGCAGTTTCTTCCGACTAGCCCGAGAGACCTACAATGAGCAGTTCTTC. As protein: CASSFFRLARETYNEQFF.

The chain employs TRBV20-1 and TRBJ2-7, with 9 positions matching TRBD1. The CDR3 spans 15 residues. The V and J ends lost 7 bases and 1 base, in that order; junction bases with no gene match: 11. Germline V lookup: CDR1 DFQATT, CDR2 SNEGSKA (reference sequence). CDR3 sequence (DNA): TGCAGTGTAGAGAACCCCGGGACAGGGTCCTACGAGCAGTACTTC. As protein: CSVENPGTGSYEQYF.

This clonotype has only a few counts. V is TRBV12-5 and J is TRBJ2-1; D not resolved. CDR1 and CDR2 (germline): LGHNT, FRNRAP. The CDR3 loop spans 11 amino acids. The V gene lost 1 base and the J gene lost 11 bases, with 6 bases spanning the gap. CDR3 DNA sequence: TGTGCTAGTGGTTTGGGGCTGAAGCAGTTCTTC. Residues: CASGLGLKQFF.

Ten or more counts support this clonotype. The V and J genes are TRBV29-1 and TRBJ1-2; 7 nucleotides agree with TRBD1. The J segment lost 4 bases and the V segment lost 7 bases, leaving 6 bases of the junction unmatched. Germline CDR1 is SQVTM and CDR2 is ANQGSEA. The length of the CDR3 is 12 residues. The CDR3 nucleotides read TGCAGCGCTCAGGGACAGAGCTATGGCTACACCTTC. Translating it yields CSAQGQSYGYTF.

This chain connects TRBV2 to TRBJ1-1; D is undetermined. In germline, CDR1 is SNHLY, CDR2 FYNNEI. This CDR3 has 14 residues. V dropped 3 bases and J dropped 0 bases, with 8 bases sitting between them. The CDR3 region has the DNA TGTGCCAGCAGTGACCCGACCGTGAACACTGAAGCTTTCTTT. Protein product: CASSDPTVNTEAFF. Combining the CDR3 with reference TRBV2 and TRBJ1-1 gives the whole variable domain EPEVTQTPSHQVTQMGQEVILRCVPISNHLYFYWYRQILGQKVEFLVSFYNNEISEKSEIFDDQFSVERPDGSNFTLKIRSTKLEDSAMYFCASSDPTVNTEAFFGQGTRLTVV.

This clonotype appeared once. V and J are TRBV20-1 and TRBJ2-7, with 10 bases lining up with TRBD1. The ends lost 6 bases at V and 2 bases at J; junction bases unmatched: 7. The CDR3 consists of 14 residues. The V gene's germline CDR1 is DFQATT and CDR2 SNEGSKA (reference sequence). In nucleotides, the CDR3 is TGCAGTGCCGCCCGGACAGGGGGGCCCTACGAGCAGTACTTC. Translated, it gives CSAARTGGPYEQYF.

The chain carries TRBV9 and TRBJ2-7; D is unclear. Germline values: CDR1 SGDLS, CDR2 YYNGEE. CDR3 size: 13 residues. Trimming removed 0 bases from V and 6 bases from J, with 10 bases in between. CDR3 residues: CASSVAPWGEQYF. CDR3 DNA: TGTGCCAGCAGCGTAGCTCCCTGGGGCGAGCAGTACTTC.

This clonotype appeared many times. V usage is TRBV29-1 and J usage is TRBJ2-1; 9 bases align to TRBD2. The germline V gene has CDR1 SQVTM and CDR2 ANQGSEA. The CDR3 has 13 amino acids. Trimming took 4 bases from V and 5 from J; bases not matched to a gene: 3. CDR3 sequence: CSVAAGGHNEQFF. DNA for the CDR3: TGCAGCGTTGCTGCGGGAGGGCACAATGAGCAGTTCTTC.